These 14 T cell receptor beta chains share one sample of origin, sequenced in a study of T cell responses to AZD1222 COVID-19 vaccine. The data were produced by immunoSEQ multiplex PCR, yet TCRdb's version contains in-frame clones alone and is incomplete. The sample shows around 100,000 clones, 91% of them seen only once. The sample here was peripheral blood, taken on day 0 of AZD1222 vaccination. These receptors were obtained from an adult in good health.

This rearrangement joins TRBV28 to TRBJ2-7, with a possible D match to TRBD1 (6 bases). The CDR3 runs 16 residues. The germline gives CDR1 MDHEN, CDR2 SYDVKM. V shed 2 bases and J shed 2 bases, with 16 bases lying between them. Here the CDR3 DNA reads TGTGCCAGCAGTTTACTCTCCTATGAGGGGGCCTACGAGCAGTACTTC. This encodes CASSLLSYEGAYEQYF.

The J gene is TRBJ1-1, the V gene TRBV7-9; D gene unclear. CDR1 is SEHNR and CDR2 is FQNEAQ in the germline V gene (reference sequence). This CDR3 has 12 residues. V gave up 8 bases and J gave up 6 bases, with 13 bases separating them. The CDR3 is CASVRETAEAFF. The CDR3 DNA reads as TGTGCCAGCGTTAGGGAGACTGCTGAAGCTTTCTTT.

The chain recombines TRBV11-2 with TRBJ1-6; possible D gene TRBD1, 6 bases. Trimming stripped 7 bases from V and 7 bases from J, with 14 bases between. The CDR3 totals 14 residues. Germline V gene sequence: CDR1 SGHAT, CDR2 FQNNGV. The CDR3 DNA sequence: TGTGCCAGCACCCAGGGGTCGAGGAATTCACCCCTCCACTTT. Its translation: CASTQGSRNSPLHF.

This sequence joins TRBV7-3 and TRBJ2-7; 12 bases agree with TRBD2. The CDR3 runs to 16 residues. V shed 5 bases, J shed 3 bases, and the junction held 8 bases outside the gene matches. Germline V gives CDR1 SGHTA, CDR2 FQGTGA. For the CDR3, the DNA is TGTGCCAGCAGCGCAGGACTAGCGGGAAAGAACTACGAGCAGTACTTC. It specifies CASSAGLAGKNYEQYF.

This chain uses TRBV5-4 with TRBJ2-2; D possibly corresponds to TRBD2 (7 bases). This CDR3 comprises 16 residues. From germline, CDR1 is SGHNT and CDR2 YYREEE (reference sequence). V lost 1 base and J lost 5, with 15 bases in between. The CDR3 sequence: CASSLRGGSGTGELFF. CDR3 nucleotides: TGTGCCAGCAGCTTGAGGGGGGGAAGTGGAACCGGGGAGCTGTTTTTT.

V is TRBV5-6 and J is TRBJ2-5; D possibly uses TRBD1 or TRBD2 (5 bases each). In germline, CDR1 is SGHDT, CDR2 YYEEEE. CDR3 length: 13 amino acids. V dropped 4 bases and J dropped 6 bases, with 13 bases sitting between them. The CDR3 region has the DNA TGTGCCAGCAGCACGGGACCGGAGAAGACCCAGTACTTC. Protein: CASSTGPEKTQYF.

The chain has TRBV9 and TRBJ2-2; 15 bases agree with TRBD2. V was clipped by 0 bases and J by 6 bases; unmatched bases: 15. The CDR3 runs 21 residues. CDR1 and CDR2 (germline): SGDLS, YYNGEE. The chain's CDR3 is CASSVDPGLAGGPGGAGELFF. The CDR3 bases are TGTGCCAGCAGCGTAGACCCCGGACTAGCGGGAGGGCCCGGGGGGGCCGGGGAGCTGTTTTTT.

The V call is TRBV7-3, the J call TRBJ2-3; 13 bases map to TRBD2. V lost 5 bases, J lost 0 bases, and 5 bases stayed unmatched. The CDR3 extends over 17 amino acids. Germline CDR1 SGHTA, CDR2 FQGTGA. The CDR3 loop is CASSDRTSGGSTDTQYF. The CDR3 DNA is TGTGCCAGCAGCGACCGGACTAGCGGGGGAAGCACAGATACGCAGTATTTT.

The chain is built from TRBV10-3 and TRBJ2-1, with 7 bases matching TRBD2. Germline assignment: CDR1 ENHRY and CDR2 SYGVKD. Trimming cost V 2 bases and J 9 bases; bases outside gene matches: 10. The CDR3 totals 15 residues. CDR3 protein: CAISEREVLRTEQFF. In DNA, the CDR3 is TGTGCCATCAGTGAGCGGGAGGTCCTAAGGACTGAGCAGTTCTTC.

This chain links TRBV5-1 with TRBJ1-5; 10 bases match TRBD1. The J segment lost 8 bases and the V segment lost 4 bases, leaving 3 bases of the junction unmatched. Germline-derived CDR1 and CDR2 are SGHRS and YFSETQ. This CDR3 spans 13 amino acids. CDR3 nucleotides: TGCGCCAGCAGCCCTGGGACAGGGGAGCCCCAGCATTTT. Translation gives CASSPGTGEPQHF. Combining the CDR3 with reference TRBV5-1 and TRBJ1-5 gives the whole variable domain KAGVTQTPRYLIKTRGQQVTLSCSPISGHRSVSWYQQTPGQGLQFLFEYFSETQRNKGNFPGRFSGRQFSNSRSEMNVSTLELGDSALYLCASSPGTGEPQHFGDGTRLSIL.

The chain uses TRBV7-3 and TRBJ2-2; possible D gene TRBD2, 7 bases. This CDR3 spans 15 amino acids. Germline loops: CDR1 SGHTA, CDR2 FQGTGA. The ends were cut back, 4 bases at V and 6 bases at J, with 15 bases in the middle. CDR3 in amino acids: CASSSRAGAPGELFF. CDR3 coding DNA: TGTGCCAGCAGCTCTCGGGCGGGGGCCCCCGGGGAGCTGTTTTTT.

The rearrangement links TRBV18 to TRBJ1-1; D not resolved. Per germline, CDR1 KGHSH and CDR2 LQKENI. The CDR3 has 16 residues. Trimming stripped 0 bases from V and 0 bases from J, with 11 bases between. The CDR3 DNA follows: TGTGCCAGCTCACCACCGTCGGGTAGAGTGAACACTGAAGCTTTCTTT. As protein: CASSPPSGRVNTEAFF.

This chain uses TRBV19 with TRBJ2-5, with TRBD1 as a possible D gene (6 bases). CDR3 size: 16 residues. The V and J ends lost 6 bases and 5 bases respectively, with 22 bases between them. The germline gives CDR1 LNHDA, CDR2 SQIVND (reference sequence). The CDR3 DNA sequence: TGTGCCAGTAGCATTACCCACTTCAGGGGTCGGGAGACCCAGTACTTC. Its translation: CASSITHFRGRETQYF.

V usage is TRBV6-5 and J usage is TRBJ2-7, with a tentative D call TRBD2 (5 bases). Germline values: CDR1 MNHEY, CDR2 SVGAGI. The CDR3 sequence is 15 residues long. Trimming cost V 5 bases and J 4 bases, with 18 bases left between them. Here the CDR3 reads CASSLTSISGYEQYF. The CDR3 DNA reads TGTGCCAGCAGTCTAACGTCTATAAGCGGTTACGAGCAGTACTTC.